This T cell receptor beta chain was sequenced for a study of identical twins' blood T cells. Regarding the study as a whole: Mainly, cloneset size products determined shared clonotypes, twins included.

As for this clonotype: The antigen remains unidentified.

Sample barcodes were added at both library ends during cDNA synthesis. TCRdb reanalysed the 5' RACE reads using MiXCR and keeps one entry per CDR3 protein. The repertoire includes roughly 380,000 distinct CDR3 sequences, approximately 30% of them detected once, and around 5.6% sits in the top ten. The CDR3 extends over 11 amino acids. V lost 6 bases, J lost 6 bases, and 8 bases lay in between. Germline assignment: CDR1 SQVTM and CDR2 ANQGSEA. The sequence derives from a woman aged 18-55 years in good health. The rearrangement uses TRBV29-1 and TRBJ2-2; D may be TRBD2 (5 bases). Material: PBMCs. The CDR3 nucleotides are TGCAGCGTGGGTAGCGCCGGGGAGCTGTTTTTT. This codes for CSVGSAGELFF.